The clone carrying this T cell receptor beta chain has only a few counts. The CDR3 extends over 13 amino acids. Germline V gene lookup returns CDR1 SGHRS and CDR2 YFSETQ. The V end was cut by 2 bases, the J end by 9 bases, with 12 bases between. The source of the sample is a study of blood T cell repertoires in COVID-19. The overall study: From T cells, B-cell-depleted T cells, or PBMCs came the material, which was cDNA or gDNA.

Study processing details: Amplification of reference gene primers provided the estimated nucleated cell counts. Method: immunoSEQ multiplex PCR; TCRdb's copy keeps in-frame clones and lacks some. Clonal size and the V and J genes are those of that table, whereas D and trimming came from the DNA. The data hold about 360,000 clones, with 65% to 85% observed a single time. Sequencing was performed on peripheral blood. The V and J genes are TRBV5-1 and TRBJ2-1; TRBD2 might be the D (5 bases). The sequence came from a man aged 25-45 years with active or convalescent COVID-19. CDR3 nucleotides: TGCGCCAGCAGCTTCGGACCGGCGGGTGAGCAGTTCTTC. Amino acid sequence: CASSFGPAGEQFF.